The T cell receptor (beta chain) under discussion was sequenced for a study of T cell repertoires in cytomegalovirus infection. At the level of the study: Matching HLA type, along with CMV infection, was indicated by public TCR beta signatures.

MiXCR, applied by TCRdb to the reads, yields one record per CDR3 protein. The sample holds hundreds of thousands of distinct CDR3 sequences, around 11% seen once. The CDR3 loop spans 13 amino acids. The V end lost 2 bases, the J end lost 4 bases, and 6 bases lay between the germline ends. CDR1 SEHNR and CDR2 FQNEAQ come from the germline V gene (reference sequence). This clonotype was recorded many times. Its target is not known. Points from the study as a whole: Ex vivo responses were dominated by HLA-C-restricted CMV-specific TCR beta clonotypes. Public TCR beta family frequency separated CMV-and-HLA carriers, including in an independent cohort.

The V and J genes are TRBV7-9 and TRBJ2-1, with unresolved D. The sequencing input was PBMCs. The TCR originated in a human donor in good health (CMV status not recorded). Some clones in this sample may be carry-over from other donors' samples. The CDR3 loop is CASSLNQYNEQFF. Written as DNA, the CDR3 is TGTGCCAGCAGCTTAAACCAGTACAATGAGCAGTTCTTC.